These T cell receptor beta chains were read from a single sample in a study of naive and memory T cell subsets. TCRdb processed the UMI-ligation and nested PCR reads anew with MiXCR; each CDR3 protein has one entry. The sample consists of some 83,000 distinct CDR3 sequences, under 15% of them appearing once. The source material was central memory CD4+ T cells from blood. These receptor sequences come from a human donor in good health. CDR3s include the opening cysteine and the closing phenylalanine or tryptophan. D genes are given only for firm matches. Clone size is not always given. Where it is, it says once, few, many or a class for expanded clones.

j_call v_call clone_size cdr3_length d_call cdr3_nt cdr3_aa
TRBJ2-7 TRBV5-6 few 15 TRBD2 TGTGCCAGCAGCAAACTTGCGGGGGAGCTTAGAGAGCAGTACTTC CASSKLAGELREQYF
TRBJ1-6 TRBV7-2 . 15 . TGTGCCAGCAGCCCAAGGCAGGGAGCGGGTTCACCCCTCCACTTT CASSPRQGAGSPLHF
TRBJ2-4 TRBV4-3 many 20 TRBD2 TGCGCCAGCAGCCGGACCTACTTGACTAGCGGGAGTATCGGCAAAAACATTCAGTACTTC CASSRTYLTSGSIGKNIQYF
TRBJ2-1 TRBV10-3 few 12 . TGTGCCATCAGTGAGTCGAGGGATGAGCAGTTCTTC CAISESRDEQFF
TRBJ2-7 TRBV28 . 15 TRBD1 TGTGCCAGCAGTTCACTCTCCGGGACAGACCGCGAGCAGTACTTC CASSSLSGTDREQYF
TRBJ2-2 TRBV7-7 . 15 TRBD1 TGTGCCGTCCCAAAGGGACAGGGGGCGGAAGGGGAGCTGTTTTTT CAVPKGQGAEGELFF
TRBJ2-3 TRBV14 few 15 . TGTGCCAGCAGCCAAGGAGGGATTAGCACAGATACGCAGTATTTT CASSQGGISTDTQYF
TRBJ1-2 TRBV3-1 few 13 . TGTGCCAGCAGCCCCTCCACAGCCTATGGCTACACCTTC CASSPSTAYGYTF
TRBJ2-1 TRBV30 many 13 TRBD1 TGTGCCTGGAGAAGGACAGGCTACAATGAGCAGTTCTTC CAWRRTGYNEQFF
TRBJ1-1 TRBV27 . 13 TRBD1 TGTGCCAGCAGTTTAATGCAGGGGGCCGAGGCTTTCTTT CASSLMQGAEAFF
TRBJ2-5 TRBV4-1 many 14 . TGCGCCAGCAGCCAGCCCTTCTTGCGGGAGACCCAGTACTTC CASSQPFLRETQYF
TRBJ1-2 TRBV9 few 14 . TGTGCCAGCAGCCCACCGGCAGGGAGCTATGGCTACACCTTC CASSPPAGSYGYTF
TRBJ2-7 TRBV11-1 few 14 . TGTGCCAGCAGCGACCCGGGACTCTCCTACGAGCAGTACTTC CASSDPGLSYEQYF
TRBJ1-1 TRBV18 many 13 . TGTGCCAGCTCACCCATGGCGGACACTGAAGCTTTCTTT CASSPMADTEAFF
TRBJ2-5 TRBV7-2 many 14 . TGTGCCAGCAGCTTAAGCAGGGCCCAAGAGACCCAGTACTTC CASSLSRAQETQYF
TRBJ1-2 TRBV5-6 few 16 TRBD1 TGTGCCAGCAGCTTGGTCTGGGGACAGGGGGCGAATGGCTACACCTTC CASSLVWGQGANGYTF
TRBJ2-7 TRBV28 few 16 TRBD2 TGTGCCAGCAGTTTTTCTCCTAGTAGCGGGAGGCACGAGCAGTACTTC CASSFSPSSGRHEQYF
TRBJ1-3 TRBV28 many 14 . TGTGCCAGCAGTTTAGCAAGCTCTGGAAACACCATATATTTT CASSLASSGNTIYF
TRBJ2-2 TRBV7-2 . 14 . TGTGCCAGCAGCCACCAGCCGAACACCGGGGAGCTGTTTTTT CASSHQPNTGELFF
TRBJ2-5 TRBV20-1 few 14 . TGCAGTGCTAGAGAAGGGGTCGGGGTGGAGACCCAGTACTTC CSAREGVGVETQYF
TRBJ2-1 TRBV12-3/TRBV12-4 many 19 . TGTGCCAGCAGTTGGACCCCACGCCGACAGCAACTTTATCACAATGAGCAGTTCTTC CASSWTPRRQQLYHNEQFF
TRBJ2-7 TRBV9 many 14 TRBD2 TGTGCCAGCAGCGCGACTAGCGTTATCTACGAGCAGTACTTC CASSATSVIYEQYF
TRBJ2-1 TRBV15 many 16 TRBD2 TGTGCCACCAGCAGGCCTGGGACTAGCGAAAACAATGAGCAGTTCTTC CATSRPGTSENNEQFF
TRBJ2-5 TRBV7-9 few 15 TRBD2 TGTGCCAGCATACCGGGAGGCCCGTACCAAGAGACCCAGTACTTC CASIPGGPYQETQYF
TRBJ1-5 TRBV10-3 few 16 . TGTGCCATCAGTGAGATGAGTGGTATCAGCAATCAGCCCCAGCATTTT CAISEMSGISNQPQHF
TRBJ2-2 TRBV20-1 . 17 TRBD2 TGCAGTGCTAGAGATTTTGCACGGGAGGCGGGGACCGGGGAGCTGTTTTTT CSARDFAREAGTGELFF
TRBJ1-5 TRBV28 . 13 . TGTGCCAGCAGTCGGCAGGCCAATCAGCCCCAGCATTTT CASSRQANQPQHF
TRBJ1-2 TRBV3-1 few 14 . TGTGCCAGCAGACTACAGGAGTCCAACTATGGCTACACCTTC CASRLQESNYGYTF
TRBJ2-1 TRBV24-1 few 15 TRBD2 TGTGCCACCAGTGACCCTAGCGGGAACTACAATGAGCAGTTCTTC CATSDPSGNYNEQFF
TRBJ2-5 TRBV6-5 . 12 . TGTGCCAGCAGTTCCCCACGGGGGACCCAGTACTTC CASSSPRGTQYF
TRBJ2-2 TRBV12-3/TRBV12-4 many 15 TRBD1 TGTGCCAGCAGTTTGCGGACAGGGTCCCCCGGGGAGCTGTTTTTT CASSLRTGSPGELFF
TRBJ2-5 TRBV4-2 . 14 . TGTGCCAGCAGCCAAGATCAGGGAAGGGAGACCCAGTACTTC CASSQDQGRETQYF
TRBJ2-7 TRBV5-5 many 17 TRBD2 TGTGCCAGCAGCTTGTCCGGGGAAGCGGGACGCTCCTACGAGCAGTACTTC CASSLSGEAGRSYEQYF